The rows below give T cell receptor beta chains drawn from one sample of a study of blood T cells in healthy people across ages. In TCRdb, the 5' RACE reads were re-called with MiXCR into one record per CDR3 protein. The sample consists of about 670,000 distinct CDR3 sequences, more than 45% of them appearing once. Sequencing was carried out using blood. Receptor source: a woman older than 75 in good health. Both conserved end residues are part of each CDR3. Fields, in order: J gene, D gene, V gene, clone size, CDR3 DNA, CDR3 protein. The D gene is left open where the match is weak. Rows may omit the clone size; those that give it use once, few, many or a size class.

TRBJ1-2 | TRBD1 | TRBV2 | . | TGTGCCGGATATAAACAAAGGACAGGGGATAACTATGGCTACACCTTC | CAGYKQRTGDNYGYTF
TRBJ2-1 | . | TRBV5-1 | . | TGCGCCAGCAGCTTCCTCGGGACACTCGGGGAGGATGAGCAGTTCTTC | CASSFLGTLGEDEQFF
TRBJ1-2 | . | TRBV12-3/TRBV12-4 | few | TGTGCCAGCAGTGTGCCCAAGGGGCACTATGGCTACACCTTC | CASSVPKGHYGYTF
TRBJ2-3 | . | TRBV5-1 | few | TGCGCCAGCAGCCCGGGCGGGTTCAGTGAGCAGTATTTT | CASSPGGFSEQYF
TRBJ2-1 | . | TRBV27 | . | TGTGCCAGCAGTGTGAGACGGGGGTACAATGAGCAGTTCTTC | CASSVRRGYNEQFF
TRBJ1-1 | TRBD1 | TRBV6-6 | many | TGTGCCAGCAGTAACAGGGGGGGCACTGAAGCTTTCTTT | CASSNRGGTEAFF
TRBJ1-2 | . | TRBV7-2 | few | TGTGCCAGCAGCTTATATCTCACGGGAGGGGATGGCTACACCTTC | CASSLYLTGGDGYTF
TRBJ2-1 | TRBD2 | TRBV18 | many | TGTGCCAGCTCACCGGGACTAGCGGACAACAATGAGCAGTTCTTC | CASSPGLADNNEQFF
TRBJ2-7 | . | TRBV10-3 | . | TGTGCCATCAGTGAGTACCTTAGCTCCTACAATGAGCAGTACTTC | CAISEYLSSYNEQYF
TRBJ2-3 | TRBD1 | TRBV10-3 | once | TGTGCCATCAGCCCTACAGGGGCGGATACGCAGTATTTT | CAISPTGADTQYF
TRBJ2-1 | . | TRBV27 | many | TGTGCCAGCAGTTTATGGCCCGAATACAATGAGCAGTTCTTC | CASSLWPEYNEQFF
TRBJ2-7 | TRBD1 | TRBV5-1 | many | TGCGCCAGCAGCTCGTCGGGACAGGGTTCCTACGAGCAGTACTTC | CASSSSGQGSYEQYF
TRBJ2-3 | TRBD1 | TRBV29-1 | . | TGCAGCGTCGGCGACAGGGGAGTACTAGATACGCAGTATTTT | CSVGDRGVLDTQYF
TRBJ2-3 | TRBD2 | TRBV25-1 | . | TGTGCCAGCAGTGAATCCTCTAGCGGGAGGCGCACAGATACGCAGTATTTT | CASSESSSGRRTDTQYF
TRBJ2-2 | TRBD2 | TRBV20-1 | few | TGCAGTGCCCCTACCGGACTAGCGGTCACCGGGGAGCTGTTTTTT | CSAPTGLAVTGELFF
TRBJ1-1 | . | TRBV28 | . | TGTGCCAGCAGTGCGGTTTTTGCGATGAACACTGAAGCTTTCTTT | CASSAVFAMNTEAFF
TRBJ1-1 | . | TRBV5-1 | . | TGCGCCAGCAGCTTGGCCGGGGGATCCATGAACACTGAAGCTTTCTTT | CASSLAGGSMNTEAFF
TRBJ2-5 | TRBD2 | TRBV28 | few | TGTGCCACCAACCCAAGGGGACTAGCGGAAGAGACCCAGTACTTC | CATNPRGLAEETQYF
TRBJ2-6 | . | TRBV2 | . | TGTGCCAGCAGCAACCAAGGGGGACGCTCTGGGGCCAACGTCCTGACTTTC | CASSNQGGRSGANVLTF
TRBJ2-5 | TRBD1 | TRBV24-1 | . | TGTGCCACCAGTGATTTCGCAGGGGGCCAAGAGACCCAGTACTTC | CATSDFAGGQETQYF
TRBJ2-6 | . | TRBV20-1 | . | TGCAGTGCTAGAGGGGCAGGGCCCTCTGGGGCCAACGTCCTGACTTTC | CSARGAGPSGANVLTF
TRBJ2-6 | . | TRBV4-3 | . | TGCGCCAGCAGCCAAGCGGGAGTCTCTGGGGCCAACGTCCTGACTTTC | CASSQAGVSGANVLTF
TRBJ2-5 | TRBD2 | TRBV9 | . | TGTGCCAGCAGTACCGGGACTAGCGGCAAAGAGACCCAGTACTTC | CASSTGTSGKETQYF
TRBJ2-3 | TRBD2 | TRBV7-2 | few | TGTGCCAGCAGCGTCACTAGCGGGGGTTCGCAGTATTTT | CASSVTSGGSQYF
TRBJ2-5 | . | TRBV9 | . | TGTGCCAGCAGCACCGCGACTAGGCTCTCCCACAATGAGCAGTACTTC | CASSTATRLSHNEQYF
TRBJ2-3 | . | TRBV20-1 | . | TGCAGTGCTAGTGTTGCAGCTCCCCCAGGAGATACGCAGTATTTT | CSASVAAPPGDTQYF
TRBJ2-3 | . | TRBV18 | many | TGTGCCAGCTCAGACCAAAGCACAGATACGCAGTATTTT | CASSDQSTDTQYF
TRBJ2-5 | . | TRBV12-3/TRBV12-4 | . | TGTGCCAGCAGCCTCCGGGACTCCACCCAAGAGACCCAGTACTTC | CASSLRDSTQETQYF
TRBJ2-1 | . | TRBV13 | once | TGTGGCAGCACAAACGACAGGAACAATGAGCAGTTCTTC | CGSTNDRNNEQFF
TRBJ2-5 | TRBD1 | TRBV20-1 | many | TGCAGTGCTAGAGATCCGAGGGACAGCCTAGAAGAGACCCAGTACTTC | CSARDPRDSLEETQYF
TRBJ1-2 | . | TRBV5-1 | many | TGCGCCAGCAGCGCCTTGGGGGGTACCTATGGCTACACCTTC | CASSALGGTYGYTF
TRBJ2-5 | . | TRBV6-6 | . | TGTGCCAGCATGGGGACGGACTTCCGAGAGACCCAGTACTTC | CASMGTDFRETQYF
TRBJ1-1 | TRBD1 | TRBV29-1 | . | TGCAGCGTTGAGCCCGGGACAGGGGGTCGGACTGAAGCTTTCTTT | CSVEPGTGGRTEAFF
TRBJ1-2 | . | TRBV5-6 | many | TGTGCCAGCAGCTTGAAGCACAGGGCTGGCTACACCTTC | CASSLKHRAGYTF
TRBJ1-2 | . | TRBV28 | . | TGTGCCAGCACCAAAGGGGGGTACAACTATGGCTACACCTTC | CASTKGGYNYGYTF
TRBJ2-4 | TRBD2 | TRBV3-1 | many | TGTGCCAGCAGCCCGTTCACCCCTAGCGGGGTCCTAGCCAAAAACATTCAGTACTTC | CASSPFTPSGVLAKNIQYF
TRBJ2-1 | TRBD1 | TRBV4-1 | . | TGCGCCAGCAGCCAGATGGGGACAGGGTTCAATGAGCAGTTCTTC | CASSQMGTGFNEQFF